Listed below are T cell receptor beta chains from one sample, sequenced in a study of cytomegalovirus exposure and HLA in healthy donors. The data were produced by immunoSEQ multiplex PCR, yet TCRdb's version contains in-frame clones alone and is incomplete. The repertoire includes 200,000 or so clones, over 80% of them detected once, and 1.1% sits in the top ten. Sequencing was done on a sample of PBMCs. The receptors were gathered from a woman between 18 and 30 years old in good health and CMV-seronegative. Each CDR3 is given with its conserved first and last residue. The D gene is left open where the match is weak. Some rows have no size entry. The others give once, few or many, or a class for an expanded clone.

DNA	CDR3	D	J	V	size
TGTGCCTGGATGCCGGGACTCGCGACTTACGAGCAGTACTTC	CAWMPGLATYEQYF	NA	TRBJ2-7	TRBV30	NA
TGTGCCAGCAGTCAAGGGGGACAGCCGTTAGGGGGAGAGGGCTACACCTTC	CASSQGGQPLGGEGYTF	TRBD1	TRBJ1-2	TRBV28	once
TGTGCCTGTACTAGCGGGAGGCCCACAGATACGCAGTATTTT	CACTSGRPTDTQYF	TRBD2	TRBJ2-3	TRBV30	NA
TGTGCCAGCAGCCAAGCGGGATTTGGAAACACCATATATTTT	CASSQAGFGNTIYF	NA	TRBJ1-3	TRBV14	NA
TGTGCCAGCAGGCGGGTAGCGGGAGGGAATGAGCAGTTCTTC	CASRRVAGGNEQFF	TRBD2	TRBJ2-1	TRBV2	once
TGTGCCAGCAGCTTAGATCTGACCAAGACTAGCGGGAGCCCCATGTATTTT	CASSLDLTKTSGSPMYF	TRBD2	TRBJ2-3	TRBV11-2	NA
TGTGCCAGCAGCTTAGCGGGGGACAGGGGATACGAGCAGTACTTC	CASSLAGDRGYEQYF	TRBD1	TRBJ2-7	TRBV11-2	NA
TGTGCTCACTCTAGCGCCATCACAGATACGCAGTATTTT	CAHSSAITDTQYF	NA	TRBJ2-3	TRBV30	NA
TGTGCCTGGAGTGTTCTAGCGGGAGGTCCCCCCTACGAGCAGTACTTC	CAWSVLAGGPPYEQYF	TRBD2	TRBJ2-7	TRBV30	NA
TGTGCTAGCAGCTTAGTGCAGGGTGGAGGGGACACCATATATTTT	CASSLVQGGGDTIYF	NA	TRBJ1-3	TRBV7-7	once
TGTGCCAGCAGCTTTAATGGCATCGCAGTGAACACTGAAGCTTTCTTT	CASSFNGIAVNTEAFF	NA	TRBJ1-1	TRBV5-6	NA
TGTGCCAGCAGTATGGGACTCCCCATTTCGAACACCGGGGAGCTGTTTTTT	CASSMGLPISNTGELFF	NA	TRBJ2-2	TRBV2	NA
TGTGCCAGCAGCCCGGAGGGACAGCGATCCCAAGAGACCCAGTACTTC	CASSPEGQRSQETQYF	NA	TRBJ2-5	TRBV5-4	NA
TGTGCCAGCAGCTTAGTGGGACTTCTGACTGAAGCTTTCTTT	CASSLVGLLTEAFF	NA	TRBJ1-1	TRBV7-9	NA
TGTGCCAGTAGTACACTAGCCCCTGAGCAGTTCTTC	CASSTLAPEQFF	NA	TRBJ2-1	TRBV19	NA
TGTGCTGTCCCGTCGAGCTCCTACAATGAGCAGTTCTTC	CAVPSSSYNEQFF	NA	TRBJ2-1	TRBV6-5	NA
TGCAGTGCTGCAGGCATTGAAGCTTTCTTT	CSAAGIEAFF	NA	TRBJ1-1	TRBV20-1	NA
TGTGCCTCATTTAGGAGTGAAGCTTTCTTT	CASFRSEAFF	NA	TRBJ1-1	TRBV19	NA
TGTGCCAGTCCCGGGACTAGCGGGAGGGATGGAGATACGCAGTATTTT	CASPGTSGRDGDTQYF	TRBD2	TRBJ2-3	TRBV6-6	NA
TGCGCCAGCAGCTTGGTCGGGACCTACGAGCAGTACTTC	CASSLVGTYEQYF	NA	TRBJ2-7	TRBV5-1	NA
TGTGCCAGCTCAACAGGCGGGAAGCCCCACTCCTACGAGCAGTACTTC	CASSTGGKPHSYEQYF	NA	TRBJ2-7	TRBV18	once
TGTGCCAGCAGCCAATCACAAGACAGATCTAACTATGGCTACACCTTC	CASSQSQDRSNYGYTF	NA	TRBJ1-2	TRBV16	NA
TGTGCCAGTAGTATAGGGGGGGACGCCAGATCGCCCCAGCATTTT	CASSIGGDARSPQHF	NA	TRBJ1-5	TRBV19	NA
TGTGCTAGCAGCCCCCTCGGGACAGATACGCAGTATTTT	CASSPLGTDTQYF	NA	TRBJ2-3	TRBV7-7	NA
TGTGCCAGCAGCAGACTAGCGGACAAGGAGCTGTTTTTT	CASSRLADKELFF	TRBD2	TRBJ2-2	TRBV7-7	few